This T cell receptor (beta chain) was captured by sequencing in a study of memory CD4+ T cells and cytomegalovirus serostatus. Looking at the study overall: This sample comes from healthy Belgian adults, about 10 CMV seropositive, around 26 seronegative. Overall study results and limits: CD4+ memory repertoires contained 67 of 164 reported CMV TCRbeta sequences. A US-trained random forest predicted CMV serostatus with median AUC around 0.91.

Sequenced by immunoSEQ multiplex PCR; TCRdb stores in-frame clones only, minus some. The sample lists 85,000 to 100,000 clones; around 80% were seen once. Concerning this clone itself: Its antigen is currently unknown.

The sort gate was single viable CD3+CD4+CD8-CD45RO+ cells for memory CD4+ T cells. The CDR3 sequence is 15 residues long. V shed 5 bases, J shed 6 bases, and the junction held 11 bases outside the gene matches. CDR1 and CDR2 from the germline V gene are SEHNR and FQNEAQ (reference sequence). The clonotype was recovered from an adult in good health and CMV-seropositive. This sequence joins TRBV7-9 and TRBJ2-3, with 7 bases fitting TRBD1. Sequenced sample: memory CD4+ T cells from blood. The CDR3 reads CASSLGTVLGDTQYF. The DNA for the CDR3 is TGTGCCAGCAGCCTCGGGACAGTTTTAGGGGATACGCAGTATTTT.